Included here is one T cell receptor beta chain sequence, with context. Germline values: CDR1 SGHTA, CDR2 FQGNSA. Unmatched junction bases numbered 7, after V lost 3 bases and J lost 4 bases. This CDR3 spans 17 amino acids. These data are taken from a study of blood T cell repertoires in COVID-19. Assay used: immunoSEQ multiplex PCR; TCRdb lists only in-frame clones, some missing. The data show around 100,000 clones, 85% to 90% seen once. The chain couples TRBV7-2 to TRBJ1-4; 11 nucleotides agree with TRBD1. The sequenced sample was peripheral blood. This sequence originates from a human donor in a cohort sampled during active COVID-19. The CDR3 DNA reads as TGTGCCAGCAGCTTTGGGGACAGGGGGTTGTATAATGAAAAACTGTTTTTT. Protein: CASSFGDRGLYNEKLFF.